The source of this T cell receptor beta chain is a study of shared T cell receptors in the human thymus. Germline trimming cut 4 bases from V and 2 bases from J; bases unmatched to any gene: 6. The CDR3 length is 16 residues. In germline, CDR1 is MDHEN, CDR2 SYDVKM. Measured with immunoSEQ multiplex PCR; TCRdb has only the in-frame clones, and not every one. This table has approximately 400,000 clones, 85% to 95% appearing once. The TCR comes from a human donor. Input material: thymocytes. This rearrangement joins TRBV28 to TRBJ1-5, with 9 bases identical to TRBD1. CDR3 residues: CASSSLDRGGNQPQHF. CDR3 nucleotide sequence: TGTGCCAGCAGTTCGCTCGACAGGGGGGGCAATCAGCCCCAGCATTTT.